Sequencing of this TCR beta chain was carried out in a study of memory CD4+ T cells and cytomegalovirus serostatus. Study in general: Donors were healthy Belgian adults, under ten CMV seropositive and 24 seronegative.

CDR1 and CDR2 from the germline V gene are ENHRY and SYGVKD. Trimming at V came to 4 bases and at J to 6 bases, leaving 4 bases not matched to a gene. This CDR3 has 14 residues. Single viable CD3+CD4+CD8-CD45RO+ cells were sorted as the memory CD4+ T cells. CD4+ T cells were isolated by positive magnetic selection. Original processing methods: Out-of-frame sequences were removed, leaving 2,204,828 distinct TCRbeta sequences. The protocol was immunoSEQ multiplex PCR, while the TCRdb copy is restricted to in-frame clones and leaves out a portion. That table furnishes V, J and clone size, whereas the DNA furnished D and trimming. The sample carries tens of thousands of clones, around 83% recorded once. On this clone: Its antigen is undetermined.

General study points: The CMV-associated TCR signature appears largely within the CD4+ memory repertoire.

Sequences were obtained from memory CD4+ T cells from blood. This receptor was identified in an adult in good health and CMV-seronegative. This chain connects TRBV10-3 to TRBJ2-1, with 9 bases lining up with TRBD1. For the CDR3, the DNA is TGTGCCATCAGTGGGACAGGGGAACGCAATGAGCAGTTCTTC. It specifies CAISGTGERNEQFF.